This T cell receptor beta chain was identified during a study of T cell responses to AZD1222 COVID-19 vaccine. Study overall: Investigators merged groups given second doses at roughly 4 or roughly 12 weeks. Study findings and constraints: Seropositive status at baseline applied to only 6 or 7 AZD1222 recipients. Targeting of unmutated variant regions was reportedly seen in nearly half of spike-specific TCRs. Two AZD1222 doses significantly raised spike-specific TCR breadth and depth over controls.

CDR3 length: 14 residues. Germline CDR1 reads LGHNT; CDR2 reads FRNRAP. Trimming shortened V by 7 bases and J by 1 base, and 13 bases separated the two germline ends. This clone was seen just once. The antigen is undetermined. Some clones are missing from TCRdb's copy, which holds only in-frame ones; the method was immunoSEQ multiplex PCR. In the table there are 95,000 or so clones, 85% to 90% of which are singletons. V gene TRBV12-5 combines with J gene TRBJ2-5; D call uncertain. The sample was peripheral blood, taken on day 0 of AZD1222 vaccination. The clonotype comes from an adult in good health. CDR3 loop: CASASFHIQETQYF. CDR3 nucleotides: TGTGCTAGTGCTTCTTTCCACATCCAAGAGACCCAGTACTTC.